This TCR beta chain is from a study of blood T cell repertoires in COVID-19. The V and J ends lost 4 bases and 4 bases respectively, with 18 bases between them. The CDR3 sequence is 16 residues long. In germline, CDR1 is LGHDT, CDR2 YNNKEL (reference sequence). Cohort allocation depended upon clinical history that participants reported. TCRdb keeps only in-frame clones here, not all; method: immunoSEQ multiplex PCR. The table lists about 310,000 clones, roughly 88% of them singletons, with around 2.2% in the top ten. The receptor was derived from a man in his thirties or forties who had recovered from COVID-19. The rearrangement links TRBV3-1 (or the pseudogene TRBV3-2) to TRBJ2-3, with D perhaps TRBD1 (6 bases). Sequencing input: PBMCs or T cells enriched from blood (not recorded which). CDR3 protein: CASSLRRAGESDTQYF. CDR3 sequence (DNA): TGTGCCAGCAGCCTACGCCGAGCAGGGGAATCAGATACGCAGTATTTT.